This is a list of T cell receptor beta chains from one sample in a study of blood T cell repertoires in COVID-19. Using immunoSEQ multiplex PCR, the repertoire was profiled, and TCRdb retains in-frame clones only, with some absent. The sample consists of some 110,000 clones, roughly four fifths of them appearing once. The specimen was peripheral blood. Every receptor here comes from a man in his sixties or seventies with acute or convalescent COVID-19. Both conserved end residues are trimmed from each CDR3. The size of a clone is reported for some rows only, either as once, few or many, or as a class for expanded clones.

TRBV27 | . | ASRITSGIGTGELF
TRBV24-1 | . | ATSDPQGYNTGELF
TRBV15 | few | ATSRSPGGGNEKLF
TRBV10-3 | . | AIRGDSNYEQY
TRBV19 | once | ASTLFGTGVHQPQH
TRBV5-1 | once | ASSLSKQGEKLF
TRBV5-1 | . | ASSLTAGLNTEAF
TRBV19 | . | ASSLNLNQPQH
TRBV7-9 | few | ASSSSGDSNQPQH
TRBV7-3 | . | ASSQGSSEAF
TRBV4-1 | . | ASSPGRTGGTDTQY
TRBV15 | . | ATKPSGGREQY
TRBV24-1 | . | ATSDSLPGGGTEAF
TRBV25-1 | . | ASSVDRFPYEQY
TRBV28 | . | ASSPPTGRSRANVLT
TRBV5-1 | . | ASSLVPSGQETQY
TRBV2 | few | ASSDGGAGGNTIY
TRBV7-8 | . | ASSPGLAGELF
TRBV18 | . | ASSSGGSGNTIY
TRBV28 | few | ASIRATGSRSPLH
TRBV29-1 | . | SVAPGITDTQY
TRBV28 | . | ASRAWGDANYGYT
TRBV18 | . | ASSRAADTEAF
TRBV30 | once | AWSMVAGGIQY
TRBV7-9 | . | ASSLQGDNSPLH
TRBV5-1 | . | ASSHGTGGNEQF
TRBV30 | . | AWTGGPSYNSPLH
TRBV19 | . | ASMGQGAAEAF
TRBV30 | . | AWSEMTGSNSPLH
TRBV9 | . | ASSVDPPGTGADTQY
TRBV30 | few | AWSRQGLGDGYT
TRBV2 | . | ASRLRDTDTEAF
TRBV5-4 | . | ASSLEVFGGGYT
TRBV7-9 | many | ASSSYRVGSYEQY
TRBV23-1 | . | ASSHSRDWNQPQH
TRBV28 | . | ASSRSLGSYEQY
TRBV5-1 | . | ASSHSGGQGDTQY
TRBV19 | medium-sized | ASSARGQGAIRSYNEQF
TRBV7-9 | . | ASSTSGRYNEQF
TRBV7-7 | . | ASSFKPGHDARGNQPQH
TRBV3-1/TRBV3-2 | once | ASNELMTGELF
TRBV5-1 | . | ASSLVGVTSTDTQY
TRBV19 | . | ASTLNRGRLDTEAF
TRBV5-4 | . | ASSRQTGTGFPDEQY
TRBV24-1 | . | ATSDPLRDDGTGEQY
TRBV28 | . | ASSSPDRDNI
TRBV19 | once | ASSRQGQGGEAF
TRBV28 | . | ASSSPGLDSYNEQF
TRBV6-5 | . | ASSYVTGAWYGYT